These 2 T cell receptor beta chains share one sample of origin, sequenced in a study of cytomegalovirus exposure and HLA in healthy donors. Sequencing used immunoSEQ multiplex PCR; TCRdb keeps in-frame clones, though not all of them. Of tens of thousands of clones listed, about 94% are singletons. Sequenced input: PBMCs. Receptors were obtained from a man aged 18 to 35 in good health and CMV-seronegative.

The rearrangement joins TRBV4-1 to TRBJ1-5; no firm D call. Per the germline V gene, CDR1 is MGHRA and CDR2 is YSYEKL. V shed 0 bases and J shed 3 bases, with 9 bases lying between them. The CDR3 length is 15 residues. CDR3 coding DNA: TGCGCCAGCAGCCAAGACGGTCAGGTCAATCAGCCCCAGCATTTT. Its protein is CASSQDGQVNQPQHF.

Written as DNA, the CDR3 is TGTGCCAGCAGTGAACTAGCGGGAGGAGAGACCGGGGAGCTGTTTTTT. It yields the protein CASSELAGGETGELFF. V and J are TRBV2 and TRBJ2-2; 11 nucleotides agree with TRBD2. In germline, CDR1 is SNHLY, CDR2 FYNNEI. Trimming removed 2 bases from V and 5 bases from J; junction bases left unmatched: 4. The length of the CDR3 is 16 residues. Using reference TRBV2 and TRBJ2-2 for the parts outside the CDR3, the full variable domain is EPEVTQTPSHQVTQMGQEVILRCVPISNHLYFYWYRQILGQKVEFLVSFYNNEISEKSEIFDDQFSVERPDGSNFTLKIRSTKLEDSAMYFCASSELAGGETGELFFGEGSRLTVL.